This T cell receptor beta chain emerged from a study of post-analysis software for immune sequencing data. Across the study: Courses of disease covered relapsing-remitting, secondary progressive and progressive-relapsing multiple sclerosis.

CDR1 is SGHDN, CDR2 FVKESK, per germline. The CDR3 is 16 residues long. V lost 0 bases and J lost 5, with 16 bases in between. Study findings and constraints: Included in a set of roughly five TRBV segments more frequent in patients than controls were TRBV5-6, TRBV5-1 and TRBV20-1. Diversity measured as normalized Chao1 was significantly lower in multiple sclerosis patients than in controls.

Unique molecular identifiers had been added to the TCR beta cDNA libraries. Each CDR3 protein is one row after TCRdb ran MiXCR on the PCR reads. In the table there are a few hundred thousand distinct CDR3 sequences, less than 40% of which are singletons. A few counts support this clonotype. Its antigen is not known. The TCR was taken from a girl between 5 and 17 years old with multiple sclerosis. The chain joins TRBV14 to TRBJ1-2, with D uncertain. Input material: blood. The CDR3 region is CASSQDPGIQSYGYTF. In DNA, the CDR3 is TGTGCCAGCAGCCAAGATCCGGGAATCCAGAGTTATGGCTACACCTTC.